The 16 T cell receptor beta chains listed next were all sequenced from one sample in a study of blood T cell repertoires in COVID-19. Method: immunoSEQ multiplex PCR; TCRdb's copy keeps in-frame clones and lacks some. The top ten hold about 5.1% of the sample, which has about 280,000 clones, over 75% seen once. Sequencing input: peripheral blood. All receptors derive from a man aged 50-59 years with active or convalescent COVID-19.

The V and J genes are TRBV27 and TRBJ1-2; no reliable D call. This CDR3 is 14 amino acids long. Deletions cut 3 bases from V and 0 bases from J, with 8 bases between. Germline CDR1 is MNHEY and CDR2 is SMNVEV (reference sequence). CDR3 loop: CASSLTGANYGYTF. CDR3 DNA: TGTGCCAGCAGTTTGACGGGAGCTAACTATGGCTACACCTTC.

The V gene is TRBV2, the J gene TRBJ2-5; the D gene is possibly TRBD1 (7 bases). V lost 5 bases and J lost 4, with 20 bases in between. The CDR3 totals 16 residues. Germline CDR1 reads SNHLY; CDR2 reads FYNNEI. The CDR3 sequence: CASSQGGRSGSETQYF. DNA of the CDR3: TGTGCCAGCAGTCAGGGGGGTCGCAGTGGGTCAGAGACCCAGTACTTC.

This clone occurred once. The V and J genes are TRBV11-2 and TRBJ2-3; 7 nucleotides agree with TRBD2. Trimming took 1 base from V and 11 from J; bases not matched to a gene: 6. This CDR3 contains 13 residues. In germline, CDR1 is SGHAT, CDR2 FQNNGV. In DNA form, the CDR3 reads TGTGCCAGCAGCTTAGTTACTAGCGTTAAGCAGTATTTT. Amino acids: CASSLVTSVKQYF.

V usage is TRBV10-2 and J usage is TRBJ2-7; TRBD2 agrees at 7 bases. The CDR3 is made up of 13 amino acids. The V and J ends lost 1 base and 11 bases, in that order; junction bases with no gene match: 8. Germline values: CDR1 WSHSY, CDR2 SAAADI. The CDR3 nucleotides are TGCGCCAGCAGTGAGTGGAGGACCGGGGGGAAGTACTTC. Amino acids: CASSEWRTGGKYF.

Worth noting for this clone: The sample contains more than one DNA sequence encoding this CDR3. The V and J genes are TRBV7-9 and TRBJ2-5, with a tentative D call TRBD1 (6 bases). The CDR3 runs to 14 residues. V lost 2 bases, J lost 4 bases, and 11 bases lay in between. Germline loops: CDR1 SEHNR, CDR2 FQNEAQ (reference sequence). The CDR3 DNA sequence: TGTGCCAGCAGCTTACTACAGGGTGCAGAGACCCAGTACTTC. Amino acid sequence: CASSLLQGAETQYF.

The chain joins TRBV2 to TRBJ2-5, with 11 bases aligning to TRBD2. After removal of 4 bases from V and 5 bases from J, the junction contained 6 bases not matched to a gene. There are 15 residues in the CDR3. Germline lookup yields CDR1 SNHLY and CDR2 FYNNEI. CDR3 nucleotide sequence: TGTGCCAGCAGTGTAGGACTAGCGGGCACCGAGACCCAGTACTTC. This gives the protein CASSVGLAGTETQYF.

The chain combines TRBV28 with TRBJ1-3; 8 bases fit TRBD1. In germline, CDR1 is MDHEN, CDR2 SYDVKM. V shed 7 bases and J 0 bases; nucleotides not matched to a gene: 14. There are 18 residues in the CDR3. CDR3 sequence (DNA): TGTGCCAGCACCATCACCCTGGGACAGGCAGACTCTGGAAACACCATATATTTT. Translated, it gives CASTITLGQADSGNTIYF.

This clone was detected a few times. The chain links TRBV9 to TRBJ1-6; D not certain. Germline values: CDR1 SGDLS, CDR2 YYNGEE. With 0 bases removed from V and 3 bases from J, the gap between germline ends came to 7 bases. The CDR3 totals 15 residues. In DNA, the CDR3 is TGTGCCAGCAGCGTAGGCGGGAGCTATAATTCACCCCTCCACTTT. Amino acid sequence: CASSVGGSYNSPLHF.

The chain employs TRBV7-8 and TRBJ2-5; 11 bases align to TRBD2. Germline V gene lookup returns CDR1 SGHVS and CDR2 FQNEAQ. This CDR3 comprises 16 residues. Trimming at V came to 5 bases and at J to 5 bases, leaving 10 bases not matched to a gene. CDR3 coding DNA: TGTGCCAGCAGCAACTTACCGGGACTAGCGGAGGAGACCCAGTACTTC. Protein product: CASSNLPGLAEETQYF.

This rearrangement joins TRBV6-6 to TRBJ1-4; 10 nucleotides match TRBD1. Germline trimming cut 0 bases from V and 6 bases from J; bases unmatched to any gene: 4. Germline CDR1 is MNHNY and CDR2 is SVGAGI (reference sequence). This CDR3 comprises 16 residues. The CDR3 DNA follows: TGTGCCAGCAGTTACTCGATGGGACAGGGGTATGAAAAACTGTTTTTT. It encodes CASSYSMGQGYEKLFF.

The DNA of the CDR3 is TGTGCCAGCAGTTTGGACAGTGAGCAGTTCTTC. The encoded protein is CASSLDSEQFF. The rearrangement joins TRBV28 to TRBJ2-1; possible D gene TRBD1, 6 bases. The CDR3 has 11 amino acids. CDR1 is MDHEN, CDR2 SYDVKM, per germline. V lost 3 bases, J lost 9 bases, and 6 bases lay in between.

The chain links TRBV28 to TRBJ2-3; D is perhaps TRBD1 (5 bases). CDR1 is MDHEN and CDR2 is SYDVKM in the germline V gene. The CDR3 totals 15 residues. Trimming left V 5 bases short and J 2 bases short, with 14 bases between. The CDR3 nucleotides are TGTGCCAGCAGTACCCCGACAGTCCCCACAGATACGCAGTATTTT. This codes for CASSTPTVPTDTQYF.

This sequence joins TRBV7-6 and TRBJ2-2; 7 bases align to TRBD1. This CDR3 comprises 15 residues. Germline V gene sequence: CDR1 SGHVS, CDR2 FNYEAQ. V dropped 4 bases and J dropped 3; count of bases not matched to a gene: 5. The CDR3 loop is CASSSDRPYTGELFF. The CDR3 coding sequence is TGTGCCAGCAGCTCGGACAGGCCCTACACCGGGGAGCTGTTTTTT. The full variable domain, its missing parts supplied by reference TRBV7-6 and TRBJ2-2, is GAGVSQSPRYKVTKRGQDVALRCDPISGHVSLYWYRQALGQGPEFLTYFNYEAQQDKSGLPNDRFSAERPEGSISTLTIQRTEQRDSAMYRCASSSDRPYTGELFFGEGSRLTVL.

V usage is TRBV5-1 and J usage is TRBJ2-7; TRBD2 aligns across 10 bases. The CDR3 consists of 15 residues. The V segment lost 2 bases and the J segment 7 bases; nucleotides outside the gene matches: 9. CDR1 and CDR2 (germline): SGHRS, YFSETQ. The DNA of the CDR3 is TGCGCCAGCAGCTTTCTAGCGGGAGCCGAGGGGGAGCAGTACTTC. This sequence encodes CASSFLAGAEGEQYF.

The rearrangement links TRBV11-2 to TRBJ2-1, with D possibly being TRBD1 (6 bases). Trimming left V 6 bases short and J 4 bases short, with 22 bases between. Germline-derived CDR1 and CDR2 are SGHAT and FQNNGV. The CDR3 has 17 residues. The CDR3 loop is CASSKKRQDVWYNEQFF. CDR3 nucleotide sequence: TGTGCCAGCAGTAAGAAAAGACAGGACGTGTGGTACAATGAGCAGTTCTTC.

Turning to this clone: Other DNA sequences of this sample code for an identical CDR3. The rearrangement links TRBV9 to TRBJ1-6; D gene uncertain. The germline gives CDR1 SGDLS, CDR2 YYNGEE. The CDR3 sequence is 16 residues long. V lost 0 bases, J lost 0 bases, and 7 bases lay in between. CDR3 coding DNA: TGTGCCAGCAGCGTAGGAGGGAGCTCCTATAATTCACCCCTCCACTTT. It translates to CASSVGGSSYNSPLHF.